This is a list of T cell receptor beta chains from one sample in a study of blood T cell repertoires in COVID-19. The table came from immunoSEQ multiplex PCR; TCRdb's copy has only in-frame clones and leaves some out. This repertoire shows over 150,000 clones, approximately 85% found once; its top ten account for around 1%. The sequencing sample was made of peripheral blood. The receptors were sampled from a man aged 40-50 years with acute or convalescent COVID-19. Each CDR3 is given with its conserved first and last residue. The D gene is left open where the match is weak. The size of a clone is reported for some rows only, either as once, few or many, or as a class for expanded clones.

TRBV6-6	-	TRBJ2-5	-	CASSSRDIQETQYF	TGTGCCAGCAGTTCTCGGGACATCCAAGAGACCCAGTACTTC
TRBV7-9	-	TRBJ2-7	TRBD1	CASSLIAGGDEQYF	TGTGCCAGCAGCTTAATCGCAGGGGGTGACGAGCAGTACTTC
TRBV5-1	-	TRBJ2-2	TRBD1	CASSTQGAATGELFF	TGCGCCAGCAGCACCCAGGGGGCTGCCACCGGGGAGCTGTTTTTT
TRBV21-1	-	TRBJ1-6	-	CASRPFDRTSSYNSPLHF	TGTGCCAGCAGACCTTTCGACAGGACGAGCTCCTATAATTCACCCCTCCACTTT
TRBV7-8	-	TRBJ1-5	-	CASSPGPGKPQHF	TGTGCCAGCAGCCCCGGGCCGGGAAAGCCCCAGCATTTT
TRBV6-6	-	TRBJ2-1	TRBD1	CASSVQGWVYNEQFF	TGTGCCAGCAGTGTACAGGGGTGGGTCTACAATGAGCAGTTCTTC
TRBV6-2/TRBV6-3	-	TRBJ2-1	TRBD2	CASSRSGLAANEQFF	TGTGCCAGCAGTAGATCGGGACTAGCGGCTAATGAGCAGTTCTTC
TRBV5-6	-	TRBJ1-1	-	CASSRRTERGENTEAFF	TGTGCCAGCAGCCGCCGGACAGAGAGGGGTGAGAACACTGAAGCTTTCTTT
TRBV2	-	TRBJ2-2	-	CASTLNRGTGELFF	TGTGCCAGCACCCTTAATAGAGGGACCGGGGAGCTGTTTTTT
TRBV7-2	few	TRBJ2-7	TRBD2	CASSWLAGPYEQYF	TGTGCCAGCAGCTGGCTAGCGGGGCCCTACGAGCAGTACTTC
TRBV7-2	-	TRBJ2-7	-	CASSLWLAYEQYF	TGTGCCAGCAGCTTATGGCTAGCCTACGAGCAGTACTTC
TRBV27	-	TRBJ1-2	-	CASSFLGQVGGYTF	TGTGCCAGCAGTTTCTTAGGACAAGTTGGTGGCTACACCTTC
TRBV5-6	-	TRBJ1-1	-	CASSGWGSGMNTEAFF	TGTGCCAGCAGCGGATGGGGGAGCGGGATGAACACTGAAGCTTTCTTT
TRBV6-2/TRBV6-3	-	TRBJ2-4	TRBD1	CASSYSASQGFYIQYF	TGTGCCAGCAGTTACTCGGCCTCACAGGGGTTTTACATTCAGTACTTC
TRBV7-2	-	TRBJ1-6	-	CASSPVGGIESPLHF	TGTGCCAGCAGCCCTGTGGGGGGTATAGAATCACCCCTCCACTTT
TRBV18	-	TRBJ2-1	TRBD1	CASRGQGPKELHNEQFF	TGTGCCAGCCGAGGACAGGGGCCTAAAGAACTGCACAATGAGCAGTTCTTC
TRBV4-3	-	TRBJ2-2	TRBD2	CASSQFSSGGAAGGELFF	TGCGCCAGCAGCCAATTCTCCAGCGGGGGGGCAGCAGGTGGGGAGCTGTTTTTT
TRBV12-3/TRBV12-4	-	TRBJ1-1	TRBD1	CASRPGQGEAFF	TGTGCCAGCAGGCCGGGACAGGGTGAAGCTTTCTTT
TRBV28	once	TRBJ2-3	-	CASSFEDQALTSTDTQYF	TGTGCCAGCAGTTTCGAAGATCAAGCGTTAACTAGCACAGATACGCAGTATTTT
TRBV5-6	-	TRBJ2-1	TRBD1	CASSFRDREFF	TGTGCCAGCAGCTTCCGGGACAGGGAGTTCTTC
TRBV7-7	few	TRBJ2-2	-	CASSLGHLSGELFF	TGTGCCAGCAGCTTAGGACATCTCTCCGGGGAGCTGTTTTTT
TRBV18	-	TRBJ1-5	-	CASSPRQGRSNQPQHF	TGTGCCAGCTCACCACGGCAGGGTCGGAGCAATCAGCCCCAGCATTTT
TRBV13	-	TRBJ2-3	TRBD2	CASSLEGLAETTSTDTQYF	TGTGCCAGCAGCTTAGAGGGACTAGCGGAAACCACTAGCACAGATACGCAGTATTTT
TRBV27	-	TRBJ2-3	TRBD2	CASSLTLRGGETQYF	TGTGCCAGCAGTCTAACCCTCCGGGGGGGAGAGACGCAGTATTTT
TRBV7-9	-	TRBJ2-7	-	CASSRTLSEQYF	TGTGCCAGCAGCCGAACCCTAAGCGAGCAGTACTTC
TRBV13	-	TRBJ1-1	-	CASSLVWETEAFF	TGTGCCAGCAGCTTAGTTTGGGAGACTGAAGCTTTCTTT
TRBV29-1	few	TRBJ1-5	TRBD1	CSPDRRTGFYNQPQHF	TGCAGCCCTGATAGGAGGACAGGGTTTTACAATCAGCCCCAGCATTTT
TRBV11-2	-	TRBJ2-7	-	CASSSGGDTPIYEQYF	TGTGCCAGCAGCTCCGGCGGGGATACTCCGATCTACGAGCAGTACTTC
TRBV28	-	TRBJ2-1	-	CASSLLGASSYNEQFF	TGTGCCAGCAGTTTATTGGGCGCAAGCTCCTACAATGAGCAGTTCTTC
TRBV19	-	TRBJ2-5	TRBD2	CASGGGRVSQEETQYF	TGTGCCTCCGGGGGGGGGCGTGTCAGTCAGGAAGAGACCCAGTACTTC
TRBV3-1/TRBV3-2	few	TRBJ1-1	-	CASSPLAGWTEAFF	TGTGCCAGCAGCCCCTTGGCGGGTTGGACTGAAGCTTTCTTT
TRBV11-2	-	TRBJ1-1	-	CASSSLAGSGVNTEAFF	TGTGCCAGCAGCTCTCTAGCCGGGTCTGGGGTAAACACTGAAGCTTTCTTT
TRBV14	few	TRBJ1-3	-	CASSQFQGRAGNTIYF	TGTGCCAGCAGCCAATTCCAGGGCAGGGCTGGAAACACCATATATTTT
TRBV27	once	TRBJ2-5	-	CASSRALFGTQYQETQYF	TGTGCCAGCAGCCGGGCCCTTTTTGGGACACAGTACCAAGAGACCCAGTACTTC
TRBV5-5	-	TRBJ1-2	TRBD1	CASSLEGQGAGGYTF	TGTGCCAGCAGCTTGGAAGGACAGGGTGCGGGAGGCTACACCTTC
TRBV28	-	TRBJ1-2	-	CASSLSKRRESYTF	TGTGCCAGCAGTTTATCCAAGCGGCGGGAGAGCTACACCTTC
TRBV18	-	TRBJ1-6	TRBD1	CASSGQLDSPLHF	TGTGCCAGCTCGGGACAGCTTGATTCACCCCTCCACTTT
TRBV27	-	TRBJ2-5	TRBD1	CASSPSGTGVETQYF	TGTGCCAGCAGTCCATCCGGGACAGGGGTGGAGACCCAGTACTTC
TRBV2	-	TRBJ1-5	-	CASSVSRSSNQPQHF	TGTGCCAGCAGCGTCTCTAGGAGTAGCAATCAGCCCCAGCATTTT
TRBV7-9	-	TRBJ2-7	-	CASRPPGGGIYEQYF	TGTGCCAGCCGACCTCCGGGAGGGGGCATCTACGAGCAGTACTTC
TRBV19	-	TRBJ1-5	-	CASNSGSDQPQHF	TGTGCCAGTAACTCAGGGTCGGATCAGCCCCAGCATTTT
TRBV25-1	once	TRBJ1-5	-	CASSAYRDEQPQHF	TGTGCCAGCAGTGCGTACAGGGACGAACAGCCCCAGCATTTT
TRBV12-3/TRBV12-4	-	TRBJ1-2	-	CASSLSGGVGYTF	TGTGCCAGCAGTTTATCTGGGGGCGTCGGCTACACCTTC
TRBV2	-	TRBJ2-3	TRBD2	CASSDWGAGTTDTQYF	TGTGCCAGCAGTGACTGGGGAGCGGGGACCACAGATACGCAGTATTTT
TRBV6-5	few	TRBJ1-5	TRBD1	CASSLTGGHQPQHF	TGTGCCAGCAGTTTGACAGGGGGCCATCAGCCCCAGCATTTT
TRBV29-1	-	TRBJ2-2	-	CSASAGVPTGELFF	TGCAGCGCCTCCGCAGGGGTACCCACCGGGGAGCTGTTTTTT
TRBV28	once	TRBJ1-2	-	CASTRGQRQFFYGYTF	TGTGCCAGCACTCGTGGGCAGCGACAGTTCTTTTATGGCTACACCTTC
TRBV19	-	TRBJ1-1	-	CASRGALNTEAFF	TGTGCCAGCCGGGGGGCCCTGAACACTGAAGCTTTCTTT
TRBV5-1	-	TRBJ2-5	TRBD2	CASSFGGGQETQYF	TGCGCCAGCAGCTTTGGCGGGGGTCAAGAGACCCAGTACTTC
TRBV6-5	-	TRBJ1-1	-	CASSYDWSALNTEAFF	TGTGCCAGCAGTTACGACTGGTCAGCCTTGAACACTGAAGCTTTCTTT